The source of this T cell receptor (beta chain) is a study of T cell responses to AZD1222 COVID-19 vaccine. In the study overall: Pooling was applied to second doses at about 4 or about 12 weeks.

The repertoire was sequenced with immunoSEQ multiplex PCR; TCRdb's copy has only in-frame clones and lacks some. The sample lists under 200,000 clones, about nine tenths occurring once. Findings and caveats of the study: Spike-specific TCR depth and breadth grew after two AZD1222 doses. Baseline seropositivity characterized only six AZD1222 recipients. Repertoires were obtained solely post-peak T cell response.

The germline gives CDR1 SGHDT, CDR2 YYEEEE. This CDR3 has 16 residues. V was shortened by 0 bases and J by 3 bases, with 15 bases between the two germline ends. As regards this clone: As yet, its antigen is unknown.

The genes are TRBV5-6 and TRBJ1-2, with D tentatively TRBD1 (5 bases). This sequence was found in an adult in good health. Source: peripheral blood, taken on day 0 of AZD1222 vaccination. The CDR3 sequence is CASSLARTREDYGYTF. CDR3 nucleotide sequence: TGTGCCAGCAGCTTGGCGCGGACAAGGGAGGACTATGGCTACACCTTC.